The 22 T cell receptor beta chains reported below all come from one sample, sequenced in a study of blood T cells in healthy people across ages. With a J-beta primer mix and a sample-barcoded 5' primer, a second PCR ran 7 to 11 cycles. TCRdb analysed the 5' RACE reads with MiXCR anew, one entry per CDR3 protein. This sample has fewer than 1 million distinct CDR3 sequences, with more than 40% found just once. Sequencing used blood. The receptors shown here come from a man in his sixties in good health.

The chain has TRBV30 and TRBJ2-7, with D hard to call. The DNA end lines up better with TRBJ2-5; the J call may be wrong. Germline V gene sequence: CDR1 GTSNPN, CDR2 SVGIG (reference sequence). The CDR3 is 11 amino acids. Here the CDR3 reads CAWSVPETQYF. The DNA of the CDR3 is TGTGCCTGGAGTGTTCCGGAGACCCAGTACTTC.

The V call is TRBV9, the J call TRBJ2-3; 9 nucleotides agree with TRBD2. From germline, CDR1 is SGDLS and CDR2 YYNGEE. This CDR3 contains 16 residues. V lost 3 bases and J lost 3; bases outside the gene matches: 8. The CDR3 region has the DNA TGTGCCAGCAGCGCCGGTAGTAGCGGGGGAACAGATACGCAGTATTTT. Encoded protein: CASSAGSSGGTDTQYF.

The chain couples TRBV15 to TRBJ2-5; possibly TRBD1 for D (6 bases). CDR3 size: 13 residues. Between the trimmed V and J ends, which lost 6 bases and 2 bases, there was a span of 10 bases. The V gene's germline CDR1 is LNHNV and CDR2 YYDKDF (reference sequence). CDR3 protein: CATRRGIQETQYF. For the CDR3, the DNA is TGTGCCACCAGGAGGGGGATTCAAGAGACCCAGTACTTC.

This chain links TRBV2 with TRBJ1-1; the D gene is possibly TRBD1 (6 bases). Trimming removed 4 bases from V and 4 bases from J, with 13 bases in between. Germline loops: CDR1 SNHLY, CDR2 FYNNEI. This CDR3 is built from 14 residues. The CDR3 here is CASSGTGAGTEAFF. As DNA, the CDR3 is TGTGCCAGCAGTGGAACGGGGGCCGGCACTGAAGCTTTCTTT.

The gene calls are TRBV28 and TRBJ1-1; unclear D gene. The CDR3 has 15 residues. Germline V gene lookup returns CDR1 MDHEN and CDR2 SYDVKM. V gave up 5 bases and J gave up 0 bases, with 13 bases separating them. The CDR3 region is CASSLSVGMNTEAFF. CDR3 nucleotides: TGTGCCAGCAGTCTCTCCGTTGGAATGAACACTGAAGCTTTCTTT.

V is TRBV21-1 and J is TRBJ1-5; the tabulated D call, TRBD1, remains unverified against the DNA. TRBV21-1 is deemed a pseudogene. This CDR3 region has 17 residues. Written as DNA, the CDR3 is TGTGCCAGCATAAAGGGGACGGGACAGGGTCTCAATCAGCCCCAGCATTTT. Its translation: CASIKGTGQGLNQPQHF.

J is TRBJ2-2 and V is TRBV12-5, with a possible D match to TRBD1 (5 bases). V lost 1 base and J lost 5, with 8 bases in between. Germline CDR1 reads LGHNT; CDR2 reads FRNRAP. The CDR3 sequence is 14 residues long. CDR3 nucleotide sequence: TGTGCTAGTGGTTTGGGACAGTGGACCGGGGAGCTGTTTTTT. Translation gives CASGLGQWTGELFF.

The chain employs TRBV24-1 and TRBJ2-1; 12 nucleotides align to TRBD2. The CDR3 is 16 residues long. Looked up from germline, CDR1 is KGHDR and CDR2 is SFDVKD. The V gene end was trimmed by 3 bases and the J gene end by 7 bases; junction bases not matched to a gene: 6. The CDR3 region is CATSDGGLAGKNEQFF. In DNA form, the CDR3 reads TGTGCCACCAGTGATGGCGGACTAGCGGGGAAGAATGAGCAGTTCTTC.

The DNA of the CDR3 is TGTGCCAGCAGTTTCGCTTACTACGAGCAGTACTTC. It yields the protein CASSFAYYEQYF. The chain is built from TRBV6-2 or TRBV6-3 and TRBJ2-7; D not certain. V was shortened by 4 bases and J by 3 bases, with 7 bases between the two germline ends. The CDR3 is made up of 12 amino acids. The V gene's germline CDR1 is MNHEY and CDR2 SVGEGT.

This clonotype was observed at least ten times. The chain links TRBV7-2 to TRBJ2-3; 9 bases are shared with TRBD1. There are 15 residues in the CDR3. Germline V CDR1 and CDR2: SGHTA, FQGNSA. V trimming: 6 bases; J trimming: 5 bases; junction bases outside the gene matches: 9. CDR3 loop: CASSHTGGRLDTQYF. CDR3 sequence (DNA): TGTGCCAGCAGTCATACAGGGGGCAGGTTAGATACGCAGTATTTT.

The V and J genes are TRBV7-2 and TRBJ2-1; D possibly uses TRBD1 or TRBD2 (5 bases each). V lost 5 bases and J 5 bases, leaving 22 bases between the germline ends. This CDR3 is built from 17 residues. The germline gives CDR1 SGHTA, CDR2 FQGNSA. The DNA of the CDR3 is TGTGCCAGCAGCCCTCTGGATGGGGCGGCGGGTAACAATGAGCAGTTCTTC. Translating it yields CASSPLDGAAGNNEQFF. Supplemented by reference TRBV7-2 and TRBJ2-1, the full variable domain reads GAGVSQSPSNKVTEKGKDVELRCDPISGHTALYWYRQSLGQGLEFLIYFQGNSAPDKSGLPSDRFSAERTGGSVSTLTIQRTQQEDSAVYLCASSPLDGAAGNNEQFFGPGTRLTVL.

As concerns this clonotype: The junction and the germline gene differ at one end; a read error may be behind it. This chain connects TRBV20-1 to TRBJ2-7, with 10 bases that match TRBD1. Germline V gene sequence: CDR1 DFQATT, CDR2 SNEGSKA (reference sequence). The CDR3 totals 16 residues. The CDR3 loop reads CSARDRDRGAPYEQYF. CDR3 DNA sequence: TGCAGTGCTAGAGACCGGGACAGGGGAGCACCTTACGAACAGTACTTC.

The chain couples TRBV4-3 to TRBJ2-6, with no clear D. Germline V CDR1 and CDR2: LGHNA, YSLEER. V lost 0 bases and J 1 base, leaving 16 bases between the germline ends. The CDR3 is 19 amino acids. The CDR3 sequence: CASSQDRPQLISGANVLTF. The DNA for the CDR3 is TGCGCCAGCAGCCAAGATCGGCCACAGTTGATTTCTGGGGCCAACGTCCTGACTTTC.

This rearrangement joins TRBV7-2 to TRBJ2-7; D tentatively fits TRBD1 or TRBD2 (5 bases each). V lost 5 bases and J 3 bases, leaving 14 bases between the germline ends. CDR3 length: 14 residues. Germline loops: CDR1 SGHTA, CDR2 FQGNSA. CDR3 region: CASSVRDGFYEQYF. The DNA of the CDR3 is TGTGCCAGCAGCGTCCGGGACGGGTTCTACGAGCAGTACTTC. Complete variable domain (other parts from reference TRBV7-2 and TRBJ2-7): GAGVSQSPSNKVTEKGKDVELRCDPISGHTALYWYRQSLGQGLEFLIYFQGNSAPDKSGLPSDRFSAERTGGSVSTLTIQRTQQEDSAVYLCASSVRDGFYEQYFGPGTRLTVT.

J is TRBJ1-1 and V is TRBV20-1; D may be TRBD1 (5 bases). The CDR3 totals 14 residues. Trimming removed 1 base from V and 4 bases from J, with 13 bases in between. Germline CDR1 and CDR2: DFQATT and SNEGSKA (reference sequence). CDR3 DNA sequence: TGCAGTGCTAGAGCCCCAACAGGAGTCACTGAAGCTTTCTTT. Amino acids: CSARAPTGVTEAFF.

This clonotype turned up a few times. The rearrangement uses TRBV29-1 and TRBJ2-2; D is unclear. The CDR3 is 12 amino acids. The germline V gene encodes CDR1 SQVTM and CDR2 ANQGSEA. V lost 0 bases and J 3 bases, leaving 2 bases between the germline ends. For the CDR3, the DNA is TGCAGCGTTGAAGACCACACCGGGGAGCTGTTTTTT. Encoded protein: CSVEDHTGELFF.

The chain links TRBV13 to TRBJ2-2; 7 bases match TRBD2. Germline lookup yields CDR1 PRHDT and CDR2 FYEKMQ (reference sequence). This CDR3 has 14 residues. The trim removed 5 bases at V and 6 bases at J, leaving 6 bases unmatched. This CDR3 reads CASSLPGGPGELFF. The CDR3 nucleotides read TGTGCCAGCAGCCTGCCGGGGGGTCCCGGGGAGCTGTTTTTT.

This clonotype was observed many times. The V and J genes are TRBV20-1 and TRBJ2-5; D gene unclear. The CDR3 length is 15 residues. The germline CDR1 and CDR2 sequences are DFQATT and SNEGSKA (reference sequence). Trimming cost V 4 bases and J 1 base, with 16 bases left between them. The CDR3 region is CSATIGPAPQETQYF. As DNA, the CDR3 is TGCAGTGCTACGATCGGACCCGCCCCCCAAGAGACCCAGTACTTC.

The J gene is TRBJ2-7, the V gene TRBV6-2 or TRBV6-3; a weak D match, TRBD2 (7 bases). Germline-derived CDR1 and CDR2 are MNHEY and SVGEGT. The germline V and J ends were trimmed by 0 bases and 6 bases, with 18 bases remaining between them. CDR3 length equals 16 residues. CDR3 in DNA: TGTGCCAGCAGTTACTCCGAGGCGGGGGCGGGGTTCGAGCAGTACTTC. It specifies CASSYSEAGAGFEQYF.

The chain joins TRBV2 to TRBJ2-7, with 12 bases matching TRBD2. There are 15 residues in the CDR3. The J segment lost 6 bases and the V segment lost 6 bases, leaving 9 bases of the junction unmatched. The germline V gene encodes CDR1 SNHLY and CDR2 FYNNEI. Here the CDR3 DNA reads TGTGCCAGCAGCGCCCTAGCGGGGGGGCCCTCCGAGCAGTACTTC. Encoded protein: CASSALAGGPSEQYF.

This chain uses TRBV29-1 with TRBJ2-1, with 9 bases matching TRBD1. The CDR3 consists of 13 residues. Germline assignment: CDR1 SQVTM and CDR2 ANQGSEA. Trimming cost V 2 bases and J 12 bases; bases outside gene matches: 8. The CDR3 protein is CSVEPPDRGRQFF. As DNA, the CDR3 is TGCAGCGTTGAACCCCCGGACAGGGGTCGGCAGTTCTTC.

The V call is TRBV6-6, the J call TRBJ2-5; 7 bases align to TRBD2. V lost 4 bases, J lost 4 bases, and 9 bases stayed unmatched. Looked up from germline, CDR1 is MNHNY and CDR2 is SVGAGI (reference sequence). The CDR3 runs 15 residues. CDR3 in amino acids: CASSSGPAGIETQYF. DNA of the CDR3: TGTGCCAGCAGTTCGGGACCAGCGGGGATAGAGACCCAGTACTTC.